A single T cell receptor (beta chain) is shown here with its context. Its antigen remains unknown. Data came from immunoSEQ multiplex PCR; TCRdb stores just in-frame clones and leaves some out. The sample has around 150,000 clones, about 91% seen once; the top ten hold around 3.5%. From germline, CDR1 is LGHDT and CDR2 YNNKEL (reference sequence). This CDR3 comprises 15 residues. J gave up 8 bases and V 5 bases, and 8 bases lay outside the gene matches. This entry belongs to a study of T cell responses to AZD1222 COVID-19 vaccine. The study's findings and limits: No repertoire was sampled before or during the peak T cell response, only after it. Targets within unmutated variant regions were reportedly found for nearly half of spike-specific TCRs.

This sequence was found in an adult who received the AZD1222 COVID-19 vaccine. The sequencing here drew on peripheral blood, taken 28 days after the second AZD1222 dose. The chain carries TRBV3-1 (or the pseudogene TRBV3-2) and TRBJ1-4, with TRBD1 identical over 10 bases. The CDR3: CASSTPTGGDEKLFF. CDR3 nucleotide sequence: TGTGCCAGCAGCACCCCGACAGGGGGCGACGAAAAACTGTTTTTT.